This is a list of T cell receptor beta chains from one sample in a study of CDR3 diversity in severe acne. One entry per CDR3 protein results from TCRdb running MiXCR on the PCR reads. The data contain some 84,000 distinct CDR3 sequences, 45% to 60% of them singletons. The material sequenced was blood. These receptors were collected from a male donor in good health, without acne. CDR3s include the opening cysteine and the closing phenylalanine or tryptophan.

v_gene,j_gene,CDR3aa
TRBV6-5,TRBJ2-3,CASSYSLAASTDTQYF
TRBV28,TRBJ2-7,CASRTKPDYEQYF
TRBV10-3,TRBJ1-1,CAISDQMRQGTEAFF
TRBV7-9,TRBJ2-1,CASNHRDRYKRNEQFF
TRBV20-1,TRBJ2-7,CSARGWRSGHEQYF
TRBV5-1,TRBJ1-6,CASSLTGNSPLHF
TRBV27,TRBJ1-6,CASSLIRDSPLHF
TRBV10-2,TRBJ1-2,CASSAGTAYGYTF
TRBV20-1,TRBJ2-5,CSAVPSAQETQYF
TRBV2,TRBJ2-5,CASSARQGGETQYF
TRBV7-9,TRBJ2-3,CASSQQGGDTQYF
TRBV4-2,TRBJ1-1,CASSLETGDRPEAFF
TRBV2,TRBJ1-5,CASSVGALSNQPQHF
TRBV12-3/TRBV12-4,TRBJ2-7,CASSPHGVNERYF
TRBV7-8,TRBJ1-1,CASSYRTPTEAFF
TRBV12-3/TRBV12-4,TRBJ2-1,CASSLVAGGNEQFF
TRBV10-1,TRBJ1-5,CASSGDRGPNQPQHF
TRBV20-1,TRBJ2-7,CSPRGYEQYF
TRBV7-3,TRBJ2-3,CASSAGEDTQYF
TRBV6-6,TRBJ2-7,CASTGGAVTYEQYF
TRBV10-3,TRBJ2-5,CAISESKGLAEETQYF
TRBV19,TRBJ1-2,CASSVTRDTLGGYTF
TRBV20-1,TRBJ2-6,CSATDGYSGANVLTF
TRBV20-1,TRBJ2-7,CSASSGTSGLYEQYF
TRBV5-6,TRBJ1-1,CASSFGDRANTEAFF
TRBV24-1,TRBJ1-2,CATQGQDYGYTF
TRBV7-2,TRBJ1-1,CASSLAAPRDEAFF
TRBV20-1,TRBJ2-7,CSARAETGTDYEQYF
TRBV20-1,TRBJ1-3,CSARTPVGANTIYF
TRBV5-1,TRBJ1-1,CASSSGTDTEAFF
TRBV5-1,TRBJ2-5,CASSLAGGGAGETQYF
TRBV19,TRBJ2-6,CASSPKRTGGSGANVLTF
TRBV6-4,TRBJ2-5,CASSGGGETQYF
TRBV6-1,TRBJ1-1,CASSERGLDTEAFF
TRBV6-2/TRBV6-3,TRBJ1-4,CASSYPRESVEKLFF
TRBV29-1,-,CSAQEGAGDEQYF
TRBV19,TRBJ2-5,CASSPKIYRRSAQETQYF
TRBV20-1,TRBJ2-2,CSARPSGELFF
TRBV24-1,TRBJ2-2,CATRPGTESGELFF
TRBV5-1,TRBJ2-1,CASSLVASTSNEQFF
TRBV10-3,TRBJ1-1,CASRERTEAFF
TRBV9,TRBJ1-2,CASSGSYGYTF
TRBV11-2,-,CASSPTSGTGYEKLFF
TRBV10-2,TRBJ2-5,CASSPGRETQYF
TRBV19,TRBJ2-5,CASSSGGGQETQYF
TRBV10-3,TRBJ2-7,CASSYHKQGPYEQYF
TRBV2,TRBJ1-5,CASSGLGLQPQHF
TRBV20-1,TRBJ2-7,CSAVPGTVGYEQYF
TRBV28,TRBJ2-1,CASSLGGGTPPEAFF
TRBV6-1,TRBJ2-7,CASSLGGDYEQYF
TRBV7-2,TRBJ2-5,CASSLGSSGRGETQYF
TRBV18,TRBJ1-1,CASSPLGRSNTEAFF
TRBV29-1,TRBJ2-7,CSPRDRVGEQYF